A selection of T cell receptor beta chains follows, all from one sample in a study of tumor-infiltrating lymphocytes in primary liver carcinoma. MiXCR was run by TCRdb on the multiplex PCR reads, yielding one entry per CDR3 protein. This table has 100,000 to 150,000 distinct CDR3 sequences, 60% to 70% appearing once. The sample consisted of liver tumor tissue from sampling region 1. These receptors came from a woman aged 55 to 70 with primary liver carcinoma and hepatitis B virus infection. CDR3s include the opening cysteine and the closing phenylalanine or tryptophan. The D gene is left open where the match is weak. The size of a clone is reported for some rows only, either as once, few or many, or as a class for expanded clones.

>13|.|TRBJ1-4|.|TRBV29-1
TGCAGCGTCCGGCGGGGACACAGAGAGAAACTGTTTTTT
CSVRRGHREKLFF
>15|.|TRBJ1-1|many|TRBV5-4
TGTGCCAGCAGCTTGCGGTACCCGTCGAACACTGAAGCTTTCTTT
CASSLRYPSNTEAFF
>14|.|TRBJ2-2|.|TRBV12-3/TRBV12-4
TGTGCCAGCAGTTTAGGGCAGTCGACCGGGGAGCTGTTCTTT
CASSLGQSTGELFF
>17|TRBD1|TRBJ1-1|.|TRBV7-9
TGTGCCAGCAGCCCTTCAGGGGGGGTGGGTATGAACACTGAAGCTTTCTTT
CASSPSGGVGMNTEAFF
>16|.|TRBJ2-3|few|TRBV5-1
TGCGCCAGCAGCTTGGTCGCTAGAGTGGACACAGATACGCAGTATTTT
CASSLVARVDTDTQYF
>15|TRBD2|TRBJ2-1|.|TRBV25-1
TGTGCCAGCAGGGGGCGGGAGGTTGGTTACAATGAGCAGTTCTTC
CASRGREVGYNEQFF
>12|.|TRBJ2-7|many|TRBV29-1
TGCAGCGTTGAAAGTCAGCCCTACGAGCAGTACTTC
CSVESQPYEQYF
>15|.|TRBJ2-3|many|TRBV10-2
TGCGCCAGCAGTGAGTCGATCGGCGTCACAGATACGCAGTATTTT
CASSESIGVTDTQYF
>14|TRBD1|TRBJ2-5|.|TRBV5-1
TGCGCCAGCGGCCTAACAGGGGGCAGGGAGACCCAGTACTTC
CASGLTGGRETQYF
>14|.|TRBJ1-3|many|TRBV6-5
TGTGCCAGCAGTTACTCGAGGTCTGGAAACACCATATATTTT
CASSYSRSGNTIYF
>12|.|TRBJ1-2|many|TRBV28
TGTGCCAGCAGTTTAGCCCAAGATGGCTACACCTTC
CASSLAQDGYTF
>12|.|TRBJ1-2|.|TRBV28
TGTGCCACCTGGGGGATTAACTATGGCTACACCTTC
CATWGINYGYTF
>14|.|TRBJ2-3|many|TRBV5-1
TGCGCCACCTCTACAGGGAGGAGGACAGATACGCAGTATTTT
CATSTGRRTDTQYF
>18|.|TRBJ2-3|.|TRBV5-1
TGCGCCAGCAGCTTGGGGGTGAGACAGGACTTTAGCGCAGATACGCAGTATTTT
CASSLGVRQDFSADTQYF
>12|.|TRBJ2-3|.|TRBV2
TGTACCAGCAGTACGGGGGCGGATACGCAGTATTTT
CTSSTGADTQYF
>15|TRBD2|TRBJ2-3|many|TRBV11-3
TGTGCCAGCAGCTTAGGGCGAGCGGGAGATCTTACGCAGTATTTT
CASSLGRAGDLTQYF
>15|.|TRBJ2-1|many|TRBV11-2
TGTGCCAGCAGCTTAGCCCCCTCAGCATACAATGAGCAGTTCTTC
CASSLAPSAYNEQFF
>11|.|TRBJ2-7|medium-sized|TRBV11-3
TGTGCCAGCAGCTATTCCTACGAGCAGTACTTC
CASSYSYEQYF
>14|.|TRBJ2-7|.|TRBV11-2
TGTGCCAACAGCTTAATACAGGGAACCTACGAGCAGTACTTC
CANSLIQGTYEQYF
>17|.|TRBJ2-2|.|TRBV28
TGTGCCAGCAGTCCCCCCCGCGGAATCGCGAACACCGGGGAGCTGTTTTTT
CASSPPRGIANTGELFF
>18|.|TRBJ2-1|.|TRBV6-1
TGTGCCAGCATTACGGATGGGGAGATCAGAAGCTCCTACAATGAGCAGTTCTTC
CASITDGEIRSSYNEQFF
>13|.|TRBJ2-5|once|TRBV11-2
TGTGCCAGCAGCTTGATGGTGGATAAGACCCAGTACTTC
CASSLMVDKTQYF
>12|.|TRBJ2-1|many|TRBV29-1
TGCAGCGTTTCCCTGAGCGCGAATGAGCAGTTCTTC
CSVSLSANEQFF
>14|TRBD1|TRBJ1-4|few|TRBV28
TGTGCCAGCAGTGAACAGGGGGCTGGTGAAAAACTGTTTTTT
CASSEQGAGEKLFF
>14|.|TRBJ1-6|.|TRBV5-1
TGCGCCAGCAGCTTGAGAGGGAGTAATTCACCCCTCCACTTT
CASSLRGSNSPLHF
>11|.|TRBJ2-7|few|TRBV7-8
TGTGCCAGCAGCGGAGCCTACGAGCAGTACTTC
CASSGAYEQYF
>16|.|TRBJ2-7|.|TRBV11-1
TGTGCCAGCAGCTTAATAGGGATCGGTCCTTACTACGAGCAGTACTTC
CASSLIGIGPYYEQYF
>16|.|TRBJ1-1|many|TRBV5-6
TGTGCCAGCAGCTTGTGGCCAGGGAGACAGGACACTGAAGCTTTCTTT
CASSLWPGRQDTEAFF
>15|TRBD2|TRBJ2-7|.|TRBV14
TGTGCCAACAGCCAGGATTCCCGGGACTACTACGAGCAGTACTTC
CANSQDSRDYYEQYF
>14|TRBD1|TRBJ1-4|many|TRBV29-1
TGCAGCGTTGAGGGGACAGGGACTAATGAAAAACTGTTTTTT
CSVEGTGTNEKLFF
>13|TRBD1|TRBJ2-1|many|TRBV12-3/TRBV12-4
TGTGCCAGCAGTGATCAGGGGGCCGATGAGCAGTTCTTC
CASSDQGADEQFF
>17|.|TRBJ2-6|.|TRBV12-3/TRBV12-4
TGTGCCAGCAGTCCTCCCCGGGCCTACTCTGGGGCCAACGCCCTGACCTTC
CASSPPRAYSGANALTF
>16|TRBD2|TRBJ2-3|many|TRBV5-4
TGTGCCAGCAGCTTGACTAGCGGGGGCCCCACAGATACGCAGTATTTT
CASSLTSGGPTDTQYF
>16|.|TRBJ2-3|many|TRBV11-2
TGTGCCAGCAGCTTAGGATCGGGATATGACACAGATACGCAGTATTTT
CASSLGSGYDTDTQYF
>14|.|TRBJ2-3|.|TRBV10-3
TGTGCCATCAGTGTAGCGACAAACACAGATACGCAGTTTTTT
CAISVATNTDTQFF
>16|.|TRBJ2-2|.|TRBV6-5
TGTGCCAGCAGTTACTCGGCGACTACCAACACCTGGGAGCTGTTTTTT
CASSYSATTNTWELFF
>16|TRBD1|TRBJ1-3|many|TRBV6-6
TGTGCCAGCAGCAGAACCGGGACAGGGTCTGGAAACACCATATATTTT
CASSRTGTGSGNTIYF
>15|TRBD2|TRBJ2-1|many|TRBV4-2
TGTGCCAGCAGCCAAGGACTAGCGGGATACAATGAGCAGTTCTTC
CASSQGLAGYNEQFF
>13|.|TRBJ2-3|few|TRBV28
TGTGCCAGCAGTTCCCCCCCTGGAGATACGCAGTATTTT
CASSSPPGDTQYF
>13|.|TRBJ2-3|.|TRBV10-2
TGCACCAGCAGTGAGTCGATCGCAGATACGCAGTACTTT
CTSSESIADTQYF
>14|.|TRBJ1-1|.|TRBV11-1
TGTACCAGCAGGTCGGGACTGCAGAACACTGAAGCTCTCTTT
CTSRSGLQNTEALF
>15|.|TRBJ2-7|.|TRBV18
TGTGCCAGCTCACCACATCGAGGGGCGCTGGGCGAGCAGTACTTC
CASSPHRGALGEQYF
>15|.|TRBJ1-5|.|TRBV11-2
TGTGCCAGCAGCCCTAGACTAGCGTGCCCAGATACGCAGCATTTT
CASSPRLACPDTQHF
>14|.|TRBJ2-5|many|TRBV2
TGTGCCAGCAGGCCCGGGACGTATATCGAGACCCAGTACTTC
CASRPGTYIETQYF
>15|TRBD2|TRBJ2-1|many|TRBV6-1
TGTGCCACAACCGGACTAGCGGGAAAGGGGAATGAGCAGTTCTTC
CATTGLAGKGNEQFF
>10|TRBD1|TRBJ2-5|many|TRBV30
TGTGCCCAGGGGGAAGAGACCCAGTACTTC
CAQGEETQYF
>14|.|TRBJ2-7|few|TRBV28
TGTGCCAGCAGGTCTCCGGGACCCCCCTACGAGCAGTACTTC
CASRSPGPPYEQYF
>16|.|TRBJ1-6|.|TRBV11-2
TGTGCCAGCGGCCCGAGGCGGGCTACCAACCTTTCACCGCTCCACTTT
CASGPRRATNLSPLHF
>16|.|TRBJ1-2|many|TRBV4-1
TGCGCCAGCAGCCAAGATATTGGCGAGTTGGGGTATGGCTACACCTTC
CASSQDIGELGYGYTF
>14|.|TRBJ1-2|.|TRBV5-1
TGCGTCAGCAGCTTGGAGGGATTCCGCTATGGCTACACCTTC
CVSSLEGFRYGYTF
>15|.|TRBJ1-2|few|TRBV28
TGTGCCAGCAGAACAGGTTCTCTCGGTAGCTATGGCTACACCTTC
CASRTGSLGSYGYTF
>15|.|TRBJ2-3|.|TRBV11-2
TGTGCCACCAGCCAAAACGCAAGGGAAGCAGATACGCAGTATTTT
CATSQNAREADTQYF